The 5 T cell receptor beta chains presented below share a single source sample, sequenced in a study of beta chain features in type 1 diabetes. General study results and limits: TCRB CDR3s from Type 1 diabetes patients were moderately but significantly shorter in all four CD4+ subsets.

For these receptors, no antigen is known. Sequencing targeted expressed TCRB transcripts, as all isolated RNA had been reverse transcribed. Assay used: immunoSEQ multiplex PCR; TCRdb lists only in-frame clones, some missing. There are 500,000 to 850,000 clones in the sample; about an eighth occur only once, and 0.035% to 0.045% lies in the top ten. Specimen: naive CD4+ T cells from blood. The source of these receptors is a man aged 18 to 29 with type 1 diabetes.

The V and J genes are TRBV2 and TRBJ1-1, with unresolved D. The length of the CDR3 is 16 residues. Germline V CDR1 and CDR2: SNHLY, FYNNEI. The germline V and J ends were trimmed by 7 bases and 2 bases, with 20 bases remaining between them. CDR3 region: CASTPARLLVNTEAFF. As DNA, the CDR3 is TGTGCCAGCACCCCCGCCCGACTCTTAGTAAACACTGAAGCTTTCTTT.

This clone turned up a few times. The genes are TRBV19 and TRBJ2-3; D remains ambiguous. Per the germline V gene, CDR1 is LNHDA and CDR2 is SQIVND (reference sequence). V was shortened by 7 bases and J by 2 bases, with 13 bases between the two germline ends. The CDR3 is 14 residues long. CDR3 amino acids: CASIPNANTDTQYF. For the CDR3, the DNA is TGTGCCAGTATCCCGAACGCGAACACAGATACGCAGTATTTT.

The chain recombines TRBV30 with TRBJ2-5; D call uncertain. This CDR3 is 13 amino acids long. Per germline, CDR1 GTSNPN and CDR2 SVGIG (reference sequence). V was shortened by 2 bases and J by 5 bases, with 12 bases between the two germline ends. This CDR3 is CAWSTSRWETQYF. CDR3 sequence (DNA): TGTGCCTGGAGTACCTCCCGTTGGGAGACCCAGTACTTC.

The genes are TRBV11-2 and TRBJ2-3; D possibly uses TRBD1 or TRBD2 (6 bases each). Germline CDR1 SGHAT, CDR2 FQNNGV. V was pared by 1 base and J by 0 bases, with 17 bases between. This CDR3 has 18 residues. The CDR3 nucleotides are TGTGCCAGCAGCTTAGGAAGGGGCAGGGGACTCAGCACAGATACGCAGTATTTT. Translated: CASSLGRGRGLSTDTQYF.

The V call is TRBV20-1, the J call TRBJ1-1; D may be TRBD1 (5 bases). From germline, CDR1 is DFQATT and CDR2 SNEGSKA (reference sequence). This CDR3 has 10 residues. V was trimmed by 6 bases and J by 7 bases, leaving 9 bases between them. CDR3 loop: CSAGTREAFF. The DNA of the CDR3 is TGCAGTGCCGGGACCCGTGAAGCTTTCTTT.